This T cell receptor beta chain comes out of a study of blood T cell repertoires in COVID-19. A single count supports this clone. In the authors' workflow: Nucleated cell counts were estimated from reference gene primer amplification. Profiled with immunoSEQ multiplex PCR; TCRdb holds only in-frame clones, not every one. That table supplies the V and J calls and clone size; D and trimming were determined from the DNA. This sample has about 240,000 clones, with 81% found just once. Looked up from germline, CDR1 is SGHAT and CDR2 is FQNNGV. The CDR3 runs to 16 residues. V lost 5 bases to trimming and J lost 4 bases, with 18 bases between them.

The sequence came from a woman of 80 years or more with COVID-19, enrolled during active disease. Sequencing was carried out using peripheral blood. V gene TRBV11-2 combines with J gene TRBJ1-3; D uncertain. The CDR3 coding sequence is TGTGCCAGCAGCAACCTCTGGCAGGTGGCGGGAAACACCATATATTTT. Residues: CASSNLWQVAGNTIYF.